The clone carrying this T cell receptor (beta chain) was recorded a few times. Its antigen remains unidentified. The CDR3 extends over 15 amino acids. Germline loops: CDR1 SGHTA, CDR2 FQGNSA. V shed 6 bases and J shed 0 bases, with 12 bases lying between them. The CDR3 regions of TCR beta were amplified from RNA transcripts. The TCR CDR3 was amplified in a first-round RT-PCR using the HTBI primer set. TCRdb re-called the multiplex PCR reads through MiXCR, storing one row per CDR3 protein. The sample includes 700,000 to 850,000 distinct CDR3 sequences, roughly a third of them seen just once. This entry is derived from a study of T cells in Graves' hyperthyroidism and ophthalmopathy. General study results and limits: Ophthalmopathy could be told apart from stable hyperthyroidism with a 13 V-J model.

Sequenced input: blood. This clonotype originated in a woman between 40 and 55 years old with Graves' hyperthyroidism. V and J are TRBV7-2 and TRBJ1-3; D not resolved. CDR3 in amino acids: CASSSPRNSGNTIYF. The CDR3 DNA sequence: TGTGCCAGCAGTTCTCCCCGGAACTCTGGAAACACCATATATTTT.